This TCR beta chain was observed in a study of cytomegalovirus exposure and HLA in healthy donors. Findings of the study overall: HLA allele associations emerged for roughly 17,000 TCR beta sequences in a later analysis, at 0.05 false discovery rate.

Trimming took off 0 bases at V and 0 bases at J, with 9 bases between the two ends. There are 15 residues in the CDR3. Germline-derived CDR1 and CDR2 are GTSNPN and SVGIG (reference sequence). As for this clone: What it binds is not known. Distinct nucleotide sequences in the sample also encode this CDR3.

13 Jbeta primers and 60 Vbeta primers were used for the PCR. The assay was immunoSEQ multiplex PCR, and TCRdb's table has in-frame clones only and misses some. The sample consists of about 160,000 clones, more than 75% of them appearing once. This clonotype was sampled from a man aged 18 to 30 in good health and CMV-seropositive. The chain has TRBV30 and TRBJ1-3; D might be TRBD1 (5 bases). Sequencing was performed on PBMCs. This chain's CDR3 is CAWSVGLISGNTIYF. The CDR3, as DNA: TGTGCCTGGAGTGTGGGACTGATCTCTGGAAACACCATATATTTT.